What follows describes a single T cell receptor (beta chain). Which antigen it targets is not known. Per-base qualities were not stored, and no clone one base away is much larger. The data originate from a study of T cell repertoires in cytomegalovirus infection (dated by TCRdb to between 2018 and 2020). As for the study more broadly: The peptide stimulations were aimed at well-studied HLA-B-restricted epitopes as well as recently identified HLA-C-restricted CMV epitopes, whose presentation resists viral immunomodulation. Donor HLA type was relevant to the analysis, as public TCR beta signatures indicated carriage of CMV infection together with the matching HLA type. Findings and caveats that apply to the study as a whole: Cumulative frequency of public TCR beta family members discriminated carriers of CMV infection plus the relevant HLA type in this cohort and an independent approximately 360-donor cohort. The ex vivo response was dominated by HLA-C-restricted CMV-specific TCR beta clonotypes, and the single most frequent clonotype in two of eight donors was supplied by these HLA-C-restricted clonotypes.

Per the publication, the treatment or condition label means: in vitro stimulation with specific CMV peptide epitopes to enrich CMV-specific T cells. The sample was run on an Illumina HiSeq 1500. TCRdb itself trimmed the public reads at Q25 with fastp, ran MiXCR and retained productive beta chains. CDR3 protein sequences are deduplicated, and each keeps its most common genes and DNA. The sample table contains some 590,000 distinct CDR3 sequences; only one count was recorded for under 45% of them. Clones ranked in the top ten supply 40% to 60% of the sample. Spanning cysteine to phenylalanine, the CDR3 consists of 13 amino acids. Only CDR3 DNA is held: 39 bases, read in frame from base 1. CDR1 and CDR2, per the germline V gene (reference sequence), are MNHEY and SMNVEV. V is reduced by 8 bases and J by 5 bases, leaving a spacing of 15 bases between them.

This chain is built from TRBV27 and TRBJ1-2; no D gene can be assigned with confidence. The sample here was cultured PBMCs, taken from culture after CMV antigen stimulation. This receptor was identified in a human donor in good health (CMV status not recorded). Some clones in this sample may be carry-over from other donors' samples. CDR3 loop: CASAREDRYGYTF. Here is the DNA: TGTGCCAGCGCAAGGGAGGACCGATATGGCTACACCTTC.